This T cell receptor (beta chain) was identified in a study of OX40 agonist ivuxolimab in advanced cancers. Looking at the study overall: Partial responses were achieved by three patients, of whom one had hepatocellular carcinoma and two had cutaneous melanoma.

About this clone itself: Antigen specificity is unknown.

The study's findings and limits: Average numbers of expanded clones were greater in CD8+ T cells than in CD4+. At 0.1 to 3.0 mg/kg and by week 6, CD4+ and CD8+ T cells in the blood had expanded clonally.

Repertoires were generated with immunoSEQ multiplex PCR, while TCRdb's copy carries only in-frame clones and drops some. Among about 19,000 clones listed, roughly 79% were seen once. V trimming: 3 bases; J trimming: 6 bases; junction bases outside the gene matches: 5. Per the germline V gene, CDR1 is LNHDA and CDR2 is SQIVND (reference sequence). There are 15 residues in the CDR3. Peripheral blood came from all dose cohorts at three timepoints. The source was CD4+ or CD8+ T cells sorted from blood, collected in a trial of the OX40 agonist ivuxolimab. V gene TRBV19 combines with J gene TRBJ2-1; 10 bases fit TRBD2. The clonotype comes from an adult with an advanced solid tumor such as melanoma, head and neck, liver or kidney cancer. CDR3 residues: CASSIASGSGNEQFF. The CDR3 nucleotides are TGTGCCAGTAGTATTGCTAGCGGGAGCGGCAATGAGCAGTTCTTC. Supplemented by reference TRBV19 and TRBJ2-1, the full variable domain reads DGGITQSPKYLFRKEGQNVTLSCEQNLNHDAMYWYRQDPGQGLRLIYYSQIVNDFQKGDIAEGYSVSREKKESFPLTVTSAQKNPTAFYLCASSIASGSGNEQFFGPGTRLTVL.